This is a list of T cell receptor beta chains from one sample in a study of OX40 agonist ivuxolimab in advanced cancers. Sequencing was performed with immunoSEQ multiplex PCR; in TCRdb, only in-frame clones are kept and a portion is missing. Here the sample spans about 68,000 clones, 91% being singletons. The sample here was CD4+ or CD8+ T cells sorted from blood, taken in a trial of the OX40 agonist ivuxolimab. The receptors originated from an adult with an advanced solid tumor such as melanoma, head and neck, liver or kidney cancer. Both conserved end residues are part of each CDR3. D genes are given only for firm matches. The listing skips clone size in some rows; elsewhere it reads once, few, many or a size class.

>15|TRBV18|.|TRBD1|TRBJ1-5
CASSPRQGGNQPQHF
TGTGCCAGCTCACCTAGACAGGGAGGCAATCAGCCCCAGCATTTT
>15|TRBV4-1|once|TRBD2|TRBJ2-1
CASSQGTSSYNEQFF
TGCGCCAGCAGCCAAGGGACTAGCTCCTACAATGAGCAGTTCTTC
>16|TRBV27|.|TRBD1|TRBJ1-1
CASKLHRDRDLRGAFF
TGTGCCAGCAAACTGCACCGGGACAGGGATTTACGCGGGGCCTTCTTT
>10|TRBV20-1|once|.|TRBJ1-2
CSANRDGYTF
TGCAGTGCCAACAGGGATGGCTACACCTTC
>14|TRBV27|once|.|TRBJ2-5
CASSLRQDGMTQYF
TGTGCCAGCAGTTTACGACAGGACGGTATGACCCAGTACTTC
>13|TRBV11-2|.|.|TRBJ1-1
CASSPRSRGWAFF
TGTGCCAGCAGCCCCCGCAGCAGGGGATGGGCTTTCTTT
>15|TRBV9|.|.|TRBJ2-7
CASSVTGTPSEEQYF
TGTGCCAGCAGCGTAACCGGGACTCCCTCGGAAGAGCAGTACTTC
>14|TRBV19|.|TRBD1|TRBJ1-5
CASSVDRGGQPQHF
TGTGCCAGTAGTGTCGACAGGGGCGGGCAGCCCCAGCATTTT
>15|TRBV11-2|.|.|TRBJ1-4
CASSSDGRTNEKLFF
TGTGCCAGCAGCTCGGACGGAAGAACTAATGAAAAACTGTTTTTT
>16|TRBV6-5|few|.|TRBJ2-7
CASSYGGFESAYEQYF
TGTGCCAGCAGTTACGGGGGGTTTGAAAGCGCCTACGAGCAGTACTTC
>13|TRBV19|once|.|TRBJ1-1
CASSPTADTEAFF
TGTGCCAGTAGTCCCACCGCGGATACTGAAGCTTTCTTT
>14|TRBV7-6|.|.|TRBJ2-5
CASSLDSRRETQYF
TGTGCCAGCAGCTTAGACAGCCGACGGGAGACCCAGTACTTC
>15|TRBV7-7|.|.|TRBJ2-1
CASSLDTGVGNEQFF
TGTGCCAGCAGCTTAGACACGGGAGTAGGGAATGAGCAGTTCTTC
>15|TRBV30|once|.|TRBJ1-5
CAWSAGSSSNQPQHF
TGTGCCTGGAGTGCCGGGAGTAGTAGCAATCAGCCCCAGCATTTT
>15|TRBV7-8|.|.|TRBJ1-1
CASSLGIGSRTEAFF
TGTGCCAGCAGCTTAGGGATTGGGTCGCGGACTGAAGCTTTCTTT
>14|TRBV2|once|TRBD2|TRBJ2-1
CASSEWREGGEQFF
TGTGCCAGCAGTGAATGGCGGGAGGGCGGTGAGCAGTTCTTC
>14|TRBV4-1|.|.|TRBJ1-2
CASSQDPSNYGYTF
TGCGCCAGCAGCCAAGACCCCTCCAACTATGGCTACACCTTC
>15|TRBV5-1|once|TRBD2|TRBJ2-7
CASSTTSGRFYEQYF
TGTGCCAGCAGCACGACTAGCGGGAGATTCTACGAGCAGTACTTC
>14|TRBV5-1|.|.|TRBJ1-2
CASSPGAGLGGYTF
TGCGCCAGCAGCCCTGGTGCAGGGTTGGGGGGCTACACCTTC
>14|TRBV15|.|.|TRBJ2-3
CATRGTASTDTQYF
TGTGCCACCCGTGGGACGGCCAGCACAGATACGCAGTATTTT
>15|TRBV28|.|.|TRBJ2-3
CASSLLARDTDTQYF
TGTGCCAGCAGTTTGTTAGCGAGAGACACAGATACGCAGTATTTT
>17|TRBV14|.|.|TRBJ2-7
CASSHNSGLDGHYEQYF
TGTGCCAGCAGCCATAACTCCGGTTTGGACGGACACTACGAGCAGTACTTC
>15|TRBV13|.|TRBD2|TRBJ2-3
CASRSLAGGADTQYF
TGTGCCAGCAGATCACTAGCGGGAGGGGCCGATACGCAGTATTTT
>16|TRBV18|once|.|TRBJ2-1
CASSLGFASSYNEQFF
TGTGCCAGCTCACTAGGGTTCGCGAGCTCCTACAATGAGCAGTTCTTC
>15|TRBV15|.|.|TRBJ2-3
CATSRGASGADTQYF
TGTGCCACCAGCAGAGGGGCTTCGGGCGCAGATACGCAGTATTTT
>12|TRBV5-1|.|.|TRBJ1-2
CASSLTGYGYTF
TGCGCCAGCAGCTTGACAGGATATGGCTACACCTTC
>10|TRBV11-2|.|.|TRBJ2-1
CASGFNEQFF
TGTGCCAGCGGTTTTAATGAGCAGTTCTTC
>18|TRBV19|.|.|TRBJ1-5
CASSIFPRGSRGSQPQHF
TGTGCCAGTAGTATATTCCCTCGGGGCAGCCGGGGCAGTCAGCCCCAGCATTTT
>15|TRBV7-3|.|TRBD2|TRBJ2-7
CASSSLAGDSYEQYF
TGTGCCAGCAGCTCCTTAGCGGGAGACTCCTACGAGCAGTACTTC
>11|TRBV20-1|.|.|TRBJ2-7
CSANQDYEQYF
TGCAGTGCAAATCAGGACTACGAGCAGTACTTC
>17|TRBV5-1|.|TRBD2|TRBJ2-1
CASSLAALAGIYNEQFF
TGCGCCAGCAGCTTGGCGGCACTAGCGGGGATTTACAATGAGCAGTTCTTC
>12|TRBV7-8|.|.|TRBJ2-7
CASSRGPYEQYF
TGTGCCAGCAGCCGGGGGCCCTACGAGCAGTACTTC
>14|TRBV10-3|.|.|TRBJ2-3
CAIRKDSGTDTQYF
TGTGCCATCAGGAAGGACTCGGGCACAGATACGCAGTATTTT
>13|TRBV19|.|.|TRBJ1-2
CASTMDQTRGYTF
TGTGCCAGTACTATGGACCAGACGCGTGGCTACACCTTC
>14|TRBV28|.|TRBD1|TRBJ2-1
CASSLNDRGREQFF
TGTGCCAGCAGTTTAAACGACAGGGGTCGAGAGCAGTTCTTC
>14|TRBV9|.|.|TRBJ1-1
CASSVVGGVTEAFF
TGTGCCAGCAGCGTAGTAGGGGGAGTCACTGAAGCTTTCTTT
>15|TRBV9|once|TRBD2|TRBJ2-1
CASSVEGGSKNEQFF
TGTGCCAGCAGCGTAGAGGGCGGGAGTAAAAATGAGCAGTTCTTC
>13|TRBV10-3|.|TRBD1|TRBJ2-7
CAISEQGVREQYF
TGTGCCATCAGTGAACAGGGGGTTCGGGAGCAGTACTTC
>14|TRBV6-5|.|TRBD1|TRBJ1-5
CASSKTGGGQPQHF
TGTGCCAGCAGCAAGACAGGGGGTGGTCAGCCCCAGCATTTT
>11|TRBV27|.|.|TRBJ2-1
CASSRTNEQFF
TGTGCCAGCAGTCGGACCAATGAGCAGTTCTTC
>14|TRBV27|once|TRBD1|TRBJ2-3
CASSSLLRDRDRAF
TGTGCCAGCAGCAGCTTACTCCGGGACAGGGATCGGGCTTTT
>15|TRBV6-5|.|.|TRBJ1-1
CASSYSRVKNTEAFF
TGTGCCAGCAGTTACTCGCGGGTAAAGAACACTGAAGCTTTCTTT
>11|TRBV20-1|once|.|TRBJ2-1
CSARGYNEQFF
TGCAGTGCCAGGGGCTACAATGAGCAGTTCTTC
>12|TRBV6-6|.|.|TRBJ2-1
CASSGFRDEQFF
TGTGCCAGCAGTGGTTTTAGGGATGAGCAGTTCTTC
>14|TRBV29-1|.|.|TRBJ2-2
CSVELGMVTGELFF
TGCAGCGTTGAACTGGGGATGGTCACCGGGGAGCTGTTTTTT
>11|TRBV19|.|.|TRBJ2-4
CATSAKNIQYF
TGTGCCACTTCAGCCAAAAACATTCAGTACTTC
>18|TRBV6-1|few|.|TRBJ1-5
CASSEAGGAGASNQPQHF
TGTGCCAGCAGTGAAGCGGGGGGGGCAGGGGCTAGCAATCAGCCCCAGCATTTT
>15|TRBV7-8|.|TRBD1|TRBJ1-5
CASSRDGQGNQPQHF
TGTGCCAGCAGCCGGGATGGACAGGGGAATCAGCCCCAGCATTTT
>15|TRBV10-3|.|TRBD1|TRBJ1-3
CAISTRDRVGNTIYF
TGTGCCATCAGTACCCGGGACAGGGTTGGAAACACCATATATTTT
>15|TRBV12-5|.|TRBD2|TRBJ2-5
CASGPGGGLGETQYF
TGTGCTAGTGGTCCCGGGGGGGGGCTTGGGGAGACCCAGTACTTC
>15|TRBV11-2|.|TRBD2|TRBJ2-1
CASRPGLAGVNEQFF
TGTGCCAGCAGACCAGGACTAGCGGGAGTCAATGAGCAGTTCTTC
>15|TRBV7-2|.|.|TRBJ2-2
CASSLSRVNTGELFF
TGTGCCAGCAGCTTATCGCGGGTAAACACCGGGGAGCTGTTTTTT
>14|TRBV7-3|.|.|TRBJ2-1
CASSSPGWENEQFF
TGTGCCAGCAGCTCTCCCGGGTGGGAGAATGAGCAGTTCTTC